The 17 T cell receptor beta chains below all came from one sample that was sequenced in a study of regulatory dendritic cells for organ transplantation. The method was immunoSEQ multiplex PCR; TCRdb's version includes in-frame clones alone and lacks a portion of them. The sample shows 21,000 or so clones, about 70% of them seen only once. The specimen sequenced was memory CD4+ T cells from blood. Sample subset: CD45RO+ memory T cells. The receptors come from a human donor in good health.

The chain carries TRBV11-2 and TRBJ1-4; the match to TRBD1 covers 8 bases. J was trimmed by 7 bases and V by 4 bases; bases with no gene match: 5. Looked up from germline, CDR1 is SGHAT and CDR2 is FQNNGV. The CDR3 is 14 amino acids. The CDR3 DNA reads as TGTGCCAGCAGCTCAGGGGGCTACGCTGAAAAACTGTTTTTT. This encodes CASSSGGYAEKLFF.

Note on this clone: Lacking the conserved final phenylalanine or tryptophan, this CDR3 likely reflects a read error. The DNA is omitted, as the CDR3 cannot be located on it reliably, and the CDR3 follows TCRdb's listing. The rearrangement uses TRBV11-2 and TRBJ1-1; the table assigns TRBD1, which was not confirmed against the DNA. Germline values: CDR1 SGHAT, CDR2 FQNNGV. The CDR3 is 8 amino acids in total, end residues counted. Here the CDR3 reads CASSYRDG.

This chain joins TRBV6-5 and TRBJ2-3, with D tentatively TRBD2 (5 bases). Germline V gene sequence: CDR1 MNHEY, CDR2 SVGAGI. This CDR3 has 12 amino acids. V shed 2 bases and J shed 11 bases, with 11 bases lying between them. The CDR3 DNA reads as TGTGCCAGCAGTTACGGAGGTGGGAGGCAGTATTTT. This encodes CASSYGGGRQYF.

The gene calls are TRBV5-6 and TRBJ2-5; D remains unclear. Per the germline V gene, CDR1 is SGHDT and CDR2 is YYEEEE. The CDR3 runs to 16 residues. V lost 2 bases and J 2 bases, leaving 16 bases between the germline ends. This CDR3 reads CASSFLASAAQETQYF. The CDR3 coding sequence is TGTGCCAGCAGCTTTTTGGCAAGCGCAGCTCAAGAGACCCAGTACTTC.

This clone was recorded once. The chain recombines TRBV18 with TRBJ1-4; D call uncertain. Germline CDR1 reads KGHSH; CDR2 reads LQKENI. With 10 bases removed from V and 8 bases from J, the gap between germline ends came to 14 bases. The CDR3 is 12 residues long. The CDR3 is CATHDKIEKLFF. CDR3 nucleotides: TGTGCCACGCACGACAAAATCGAAAAACTGTTTTTT. Filled out from reference TRBV18 and TRBJ1-4, the complete variable domain reads NAGVMQNPRHLVRRRGQEARLRCSPMKGHSHVYWYRQLPEEGLKFMVYLQKENIIDESGMPKERFSAEFPKEGPSILRIQQVVRGDSAAYFCATHDKIEKLFFGSGTQLSVL.

This clone was picked up a small number of times. The chain is built from TRBV19 and TRBJ2-2; 10 bases align to TRBD1. CDR1 is LNHDA, CDR2 SQIVND, per germline (reference sequence). Unmatched junction bases numbered 3, after V lost 5 bases and J lost 6 bases. This CDR3 is built from 14 residues. The CDR3 here is CASSPGQGPGELFF. CDR3 nucleotides: TGTGCCAGTAGTCCGGGACAGGGGCCCGGGGAGCTGTTTTTT.

This clone is medium-sized (0.01 to 0.1%) by share. The chain couples TRBV4-1 to TRBJ2-7; D possibly corresponds to TRBD1 (6 bases). CDR3 length equals 14 residues. Trimming pared 0 bases from V and 5 bases from J, leaving 11 bases between. CDR1 is MGHRA, CDR2 YSYEKL, per germline. The DNA of the CDR3 is TGCGCCAGCAGCCAAGATCGACAGGCCAACGAGCAGTACTTC. Its translation is CASSQDRQANEQYF.

This clone was recorded a few times. This chain links TRBV5-8 with TRBJ2-7; no firm D call. Between the trimmed V and J ends, which lost 4 bases and 3 bases, there was a span of 17 bases. CDR1 and CDR2 (germline): SGHTS, YDEGEE. The CDR3 runs to 15 residues. CDR3 in DNA: TGTGCCAGCAGCCCGAGATCCCCTCTAGGCTACGAGCAGTACTTC. Translating gives CASSPRSPLGYEQYF.

J is TRBJ1-1 and V is TRBV6-5, with D unresolved. From germline, CDR1 is MNHEY and CDR2 SVGAGI. The CDR3 has 14 amino acids. V was pared by 2 bases and J by 1 base, with 8 bases between. This chain's CDR3 is CASSYSLWNTEAFF. DNA of the CDR3: TGTGCCAGCAGTTACAGCCTCTGGAACACTGAAGCTTTCTTT.

The chain carries TRBV5-1 and TRBJ2-7, with 9 nucleotides matching TRBD2. Losses at the gene ends were 0 bases for V and 5 bases for J; bases not matched to a gene: 3. The CDR3 spans 14 residues. The germline CDR1 and CDR2 sequences are SGHRS and YFSETQ. In DNA form, the CDR3 reads TGCGCCAGCAGCTTGGGTAGCGGGGGTAACGAGCAGTACTTC. It specifies CASSLGSGGNEQYF.

The chain is built from TRBV7-2 and TRBJ2-7; the match to TRBD1 covers 9 bases. The CDR3 is made up of 14 amino acids. Germline CDR1 reads SGHTA; CDR2 reads FQGNSA. V was clipped by 5 bases and J by 5 bases; unmatched bases: 7. The CDR3 reads CASSRQGQGDEQYF. In nucleotides, the CDR3 is TGTGCCAGCAGCCGTCAGGGACAGGGTGACGAGCAGTACTTC.

This sequence joins TRBV5-1 and TRBJ2-1, with 8 bases aligning to TRBD1. Germline values: CDR1 SGHRS, CDR2 YFSETQ. V shed 0 bases, J shed 4 bases, and the junction held 3 bases outside the gene matches. CDR3 size: 15 residues. CDR3 amino acids: CASSLGTGLYNEQFF. CDR3 DNA sequence: TGCGCCAGCAGCTTGGGGACAGGGCTTTACAATGAGCAGTTCTTC.

The V call is TRBV5-6, the J call TRBJ2-1; 7 bases agree with TRBD1. CDR1 and CDR2 (germline): SGHDT, YYEEEE. V was pared by 1 base and J by 2 bases, with 6 bases of the junction left unmatched. The CDR3 loop spans 16 amino acids. The DNA of the CDR3 is TGTGCCAGCAGCTTGCCCCGACAGGGCCCCTACAATGAGCAGTTCTTC. Translated, it gives CASSLPRQGPYNEQFF.

The chain recombines TRBV18 with TRBJ1-4, with 10 positions matching TRBD1. The CDR3 has 14 amino acids. The V gene's germline CDR1 is KGHSH and CDR2 LQKENI. V shed 4 bases and J 7 bases; nucleotides not matched to a gene: 3. The CDR3 region has the DNA TGTGCCAGCTCACGGGACAGGGGAGGTGAAAAACTGTTTTTT. As protein: CASSRDRGGEKLFF.

This chain links TRBV5-1 with TRBJ2-1; possibly TRBD1 for D (5 bases). This CDR3 spans 17 amino acids. The V gene lost 3 bases and the J gene lost 1 base, with 17 bases spanning the gap. Germline V gives CDR1 SGHRS, CDR2 YFSETQ. This chain's CDR3 is CASSWEQVRASYNEQFF. The CDR3 bases are TGCGCCAGCAGCTGGGAACAGGTACGAGCTTCCTACAATGAGCAGTTCTTC. Full variable domain (remainder filled in from reference TRBV5-1 and TRBJ2-1): KAGVTQTPRYLIKTRGQQVTLSCSPISGHRSVSWYQQTPGQGLQFLFEYFSETQRNKGNFPGRFSGRQFSNSRSEMNVSTLELGDSALYLCASSWEQVRASYNEQFFGPGTRLTVL.

V gene TRBV21-1 combines with J gene TRBJ2-2; the table names TRBD1, a call not compared with the DNA. TRBV21-1 is designated a pseudogene. The CDR3 spans 13 residues. CDR3 amino acids: CASSDTGNRELFF. The CDR3 coding sequence is TGTGCCAGCAGCGACACAGGGAACCGGGAGCTGTTTTTT.

This clone was detected only a few times. The chain carries TRBV11-2 and TRBJ1-3; 9 bases are a match to TRBD1. The V gene end was trimmed by 4 bases and the J gene end by 2 bases; junction bases not matched to a gene: 9. The CDR3 consists of 17 residues. Looked up from germline, CDR1 is SGHAT and CDR2 is FQNNGV. The CDR3 spells CASSYARGQGAGNTIYF. In DNA, the CDR3 is TGTGCCAGCAGCTATGCTAGGGGACAGGGAGCTGGAAACACCATATATTTT. Full variable domain (remainder filled in from reference TRBV11-2 and TRBJ1-3): EAGVAQSPRYKIIEKRQSVAFWCNPISGHATLYWYQQILGQGPKLLIQFQNNGVVDDSQLPKDRFSAERLKGVDSTLKIQPAKLEDSAVYLCASSYARGQGAGNTIYFGEGSWLTVV.